This TCR beta chain emerged from a study of cytomegalovirus exposure and HLA in healthy donors. To note about this clone: Its specificity is unknown.

This PCR relied on a set of 60 Vbeta primers and 13 Jbeta primers. Using immunoSEQ multiplex PCR, the repertoire was profiled, and TCRdb retains in-frame clones only, with some absent. The table includes over 50,000 clones, around 87% detected once. The CDR3 runs to 14 residues. Between the trimmed V and J ends, which lost 4 bases and 4 bases, there was a span of 13 bases. CDR1 MNHEY and CDR2 SVGAGI come from the germline V gene. General study results and limits: In a later analysis, parvovirus B19, influenza, CMV and Epstein-Barr virus appeared linked to several top co-occurrence clusters.

The material sequenced was PBMCs. The gene calls are TRBV6-5 and TRBJ1-1, with no clear D. This receptor was taken from a young man in good health and CMV-seronegative. As DNA, the CDR3 is TGTGCCAGCAGTTCCCTTAGCGGATTCACTGAAGCTTTCTTT. Protein: CASSSLSGFTEAFF.